Presented here are 17 T cell receptor beta chains from one specimen sequenced in a study of CD8+CD57+ T cells in acquired aplastic anemia. The use of genomic DNA as template underpinned the TCR beta VDJ and CDR3 profiling. TCRdb re-analysed the reads in MiXCR, keeping a single row per CDR3 protein. The sample records just over 400,000 distinct CDR3 sequences, 55% to 75% being singletons. The specimen sequenced was sorted CD4+, CD8+, or CD8+CD57+ T cells (not recorded which) from PBMCs. Receptors originate from a human donor in good health, serving as a control.

The gene calls are TRBV10-3 and TRBJ2-7, with D maybe TRBD2 (6 bases). CDR3 length: 14 amino acids. The V gene's germline CDR1 is ENHRY and CDR2 SYGVKD. V gave up 0 bases and J gave up 5 bases, with 11 bases separating them. CDR3 amino acids: CAISESYSGNEQYF. In DNA form, the CDR3 reads TGTGCCATCAGTGAGTCTTATAGCGGCAACGAGCAGTACTTC.

On this clonotype itself: Given the absence of the conserved phenylalanine or tryptophan at the CDR3 end, a read error is likely. No DNA is shown, since the ends of the CDR3 on it are uncertain; the CDR3 is the one TCRdb lists. The chain links TRBV7-2 to TRBJ2-5. The CDR3 is 11 residues long, counting both termini. Germline values: CDR1 SGHTA, CDR2 FQGNSA. This chain's CDR3 is CASSPLPAQCS.

The V call is TRBV5-4, the J call TRBJ2-7; TRBD2 agrees at 8 bases. Germline V gives CDR1 SGHNT, CDR2 YYREEE (reference sequence). The length of the CDR3 is 14 residues. The J segment lost 3 bases and the V segment lost 4 bases, leaving 6 bases of the junction unmatched. The CDR3: CASSQTGLVYEQYF. CDR3 nucleotides: TGTGCCAGCAGCCAGACGGGACTAGTCTACGAGCAGTACTTC.

This sequence joins TRBV7-8 and TRBJ2-7; possibly TRBD1 for D (5 bases). Germline V gene data show CDR1 as SGHVS and CDR2 as FQNEAQ. The CDR3 has 14 residues. The V and J ends lost 3 bases and 0 bases respectively, with 9 bases between them. CDR3 in DNA: TGTGCCAGCAGCTTGGGGCATAGCTCCTACGAGCAGTACTTC. Amino acids: CASSLGHSSYEQYF. The whole variable domain, filled in from reference TRBV7-8 and TRBJ2-7, reads GAGVSQSPRYKVAKRGQDVALRCDPISGHVSLFWYQQALGQGPEFLTYFQNEAQLDKSGLPSDRFFAERPEGSVSTLKIQRTQQEDSAVYLCASSLGHSSYEQYFGPGTRLTVT.

This clonotype was seen repeatedly, ten times or more. CDR3 DNA sequence: TGTGCCAGCAGACCGGGACTAGCGGGGGGGTACAATGAGCAGTTCTTC. Its protein is CASRPGLAGGYNEQFF. The gene calls are TRBV12-3 or TRBV12-4 and TRBJ2-1; TRBD2 aligns across 16 bases. This CDR3 has 16 amino acids. V lost 6 bases to trimming and J lost 4 bases; unmatched junction nucleotides: 3.

In regard to this clonotype: The junction and the germline gene differ at one end; a read error may be behind it. The gene calls are TRBV7-2 and TRBJ1-3; the D is unclear. CDR1 SGHTA and CDR2 FQGNSA come from the germline V gene. This CDR3 spans 14 amino acids. The CDR3, as DNA: TGTGCCAGCAGCTCGGATGGCGGGGATCAGACCATGCATTTT. Translated: CASSSDGGDQTMHF.

The CDR3 sequence is CASRLVAGTQYF. The CDR3 bases are TGTGCCAGCAGGTTAGTGGCTGGTACGCAGTATTTT. The J gene is TRBJ2-3, the V gene TRBV2; D not certain. The V gene's germline CDR1 is SNHLY and CDR2 FYNNEI. Trimming shortened V by 6 bases and J by 8 bases, and 12 bases separated the two germline ends. The CDR3 runs 12 residues.

In its sample, this clonotype was seen once. One end of the junction fails to match germline, which may point to a read error. V and J are TRBV6-6 and TRBJ2-3; 8 bases match TRBD2. CDR3 length: 16 residues. Germline CDR1 and CDR2: MNHNY and SVGAGI (reference sequence). In DNA, the CDR3 is TGTGCCATCAGTCGCGCGGGGGGCTCTAGCACAGATACGCAGTATTTT. It codes for CAISRAGGSSTDTQYF.

This clonotype was seen a handful of times. This clone may be a read error of a much larger clone one base away. The chain links TRBV11-3 to TRBJ2-1; D unclear. Germline V CDR1 and CDR2: SGHNT, YENEEA. Trimming pared 5 bases from V and 6 bases from J, leaving 11 bases between. The CDR3 is made up of 13 amino acids. The CDR3 protein is CASSTRRSNEQFF. The CDR3 DNA is TGTGCCAGCAGCACACGCCGGAGCAATGAGCAGTTCTTC.

The V gene is TRBV7-8, the J gene TRBJ1-1, with 7 bases lining up with TRBD1. J gave up 5 bases and V 7 bases, and 7 bases lay outside the gene matches. Germline lookup yields CDR1 SGHVS and CDR2 FQNEAQ. The CDR3 is made up of 13 amino acids. CDR3 sequence reads: CASTDREGTEAFF. The CDR3 bases are TGTGCCAGCACCGACAGGGAAGGTACTGAAGCTTTCTTT.

Concerning this clonotype itself: At one end the junction does not follow the germline gene, possibly because of a read error. The genes are TRBV7-3 and TRBJ2-7, with D perhaps matching TRBD1 or TRBD2 (5 bases each). Per the germline V gene, CDR1 is SGHTA and CDR2 is FQGTGA. The CDR3 is made up of 14 amino acids. The CDR3 reads CATGSNRDTGDLFF. The CDR3 coding sequence is TGTGCCACCGGCTCAAATCGTGACACCGGGGACCTGTTCTTC.

This sequence joins TRBV20-1 and TRBJ2-3; 7 nucleotides agree with TRBD2. V lost 5 bases to trimming and J lost 9 bases; unmatched junction nucleotides: 11. Germline lookup yields CDR1 DFQATT and CDR2 SNEGSKA (reference sequence). The CDR3 totals 13 residues. In DNA form, the CDR3 reads TGCAGTGCTCCGCCCCAGCGGGGATACACGCAGTATTTT. Protein sequence: CSAPPQRGYTQYF.

The chain uses TRBV11-2 and TRBJ2-7; D perhaps matches TRBD1 (5 bases). This CDR3 is built from 18 residues. Germline lookup yields CDR1 SGHAT and CDR2 FQNNGV. Trimming cost V 1 base and J 6 bases, with 25 bases left between them. The CDR3 bases are TGTGCCAGCAGCTTAGTCCAACTGTTAGGGGTTATAGTTCGCGAGCAGTACTTC. Its protein is CASSLVQLLGVIVREQYF.

This clonotype occurred once. The rearrangement joins TRBV20-1 to TRBJ2-1, with D uncertain. CDR1 is DFQATT, CDR2 SNEGSKA, per germline (reference sequence). Deletions cut 0 bases from V and 12 bases from J, with 18 bases between. The CDR3 loop spans 14 amino acids. The DNA of the CDR3 is TGCAGTGCTAGAGATCCGCTAAGCACAGATACGCAGTTCTTC. Protein product: CSARDPLSTDTQFF.

The V and J genes are TRBV10-3 and TRBJ2-7, with 9 bases that match TRBD1. The CDR3 loop spans 14 amino acids. Germline-derived CDR1 and CDR2 are ENHRY and SYGVKD. Trimming removed 3 bases from V and 3 bases from J; junction bases left unmatched: 3. The CDR3 sequence: CAISDRDRVYEQYF. DNA for the CDR3: TGTGCCATCAGTGACCGGGACAGGGTCTACGAGCAGTACTTC.

The chain combines TRBV19 with TRBJ1-6, with no clear D. The CDR3 sequence is 14 residues long. Trimming stripped 6 bases from V and 9 bases from J, with 15 bases between. Germline CDR1 LNHDA, CDR2 SQIVND (reference sequence). The CDR3 region is CASREAGWGSPLHF. CDR3 nucleotides: TGTGCCAGTAGGGAAGCTGGGTGGGGTTCACCCCTCCACTTT.

The table lists this clonotype with a few counts. CDR3 in DNA: TGCAGCGTACTCGAGGGGCTGGAGAACGGCTACACCTTC. This translates into CSVLEGLENGYTF. The rearrangement links TRBV29-1 to TRBJ1-2, with D tentatively TRBD1 (5 bases). Deletions cut 6 bases from V and 8 bases from J, with 19 bases between. The CDR3 has 13 residues. The germline V gene encodes CDR1 SQVTM and CDR2 ANQGSEA.